These 17 T cell receptor beta chains share one sample of origin, sequenced in a study of beta chain features in type 1 diabetes. Which antigens these TCRs recognize remains unknown. Sequenced material consisted of expressed TCRB transcripts (all of the isolated RNA was reverse transcribed). Using immunoSEQ multiplex PCR, the repertoire was profiled, and TCRdb retains in-frame clones only, with some absent. This table holds some 350,000 clones, roughly 14% found once. Findings of the study overall: Among all four CD4+ subsets, Type 1 diabetes patients had TCRB CDR3s that were moderately but significantly shorter.

Sequenced input: naive CD4+ T cells from blood. Source of these receptors: a woman aged 18 to 35 with type 1 diabetes.

In its sample, this clone was seen a few times. The chain recombines TRBV4-2 with TRBJ2-7; 10 bases align to TRBD2. Trimming took 4 bases from V and 2 from J; bases not matched to a gene: 5. Germline-derived CDR1 and CDR2 are LGHNA and YNFKEQ. The CDR3 covers 15 residues. The CDR3 coding sequence is TGTGCCAGCAGCCCAGGACTAGCGGCCACCTACGAGCAGTACTTC. The encoded protein is CASSPGLAATYEQYF.

This clone was counted between two and nine times. V and J are TRBV19 and TRBJ2-2; 10 bases line up with TRBD2. This CDR3 comprises 15 residues. Germline CDR1 and CDR2: LNHDA and SQIVND (reference sequence). After removal of 1 base from V and 6 bases from J, the junction contained 2 bases not matched to a gene. CDR3 sequence: CASSIASGRPGELFF. DNA of the CDR3: TGTGCCAGTAGTATAGCTAGCGGGAGACCCGGGGAGCTGTTTTTT.

This chain connects TRBV5-1 to TRBJ1-1; D is uncertain. The V end was cut by 0 bases, the J end by 0 bases, with 6 bases between. Germline V gene data show CDR1 as SGHRS and CDR2 as YFSETQ. CDR3 length: 14 residues. In nucleotides, the CDR3 is TGCGCCAGCAGCTTGGTGGCATTGAACACTGAAGCTTTCTTT. Its protein product is CASSLVALNTEAFF.

This clone turned up a few times. V is TRBV30 and J is TRBJ2-1, with TRBD2 identical over 12 bases. CDR3 length: 13 amino acids. Germline CDR1 GTSNPN, CDR2 SVGIG (reference sequence). Unmatched junction bases numbered 10, after V lost 4 bases and J lost 15 bases. The CDR3 here is CAWKLAGGRIGFF. The CDR3 DNA reads as TGTGCCTGGAAACTAGCGGGAGGCCGGATCGGGTTCTTC.

In its sample, this clone was seen a few times. The rearrangement uses TRBV28 and TRBJ2-7, with 15 bases identical to TRBD2. The CDR3 totals 16 residues. V was pared by 6 bases and J by 5 bases, with 8 bases of the junction left unmatched. From germline, CDR1 is MDHEN and CDR2 SYDVKM. The CDR3 loop reads CASSRGLAGGPHEQYF. DNA for the CDR3: TGTGCCAGCAGCCGAGGACTAGCGGGAGGGCCGCACGAGCAGTACTTC.

This clone was seen ten or more times. The chain carries TRBV29-1 and TRBJ2-5, with 10 bases fitting TRBD2. Germline V CDR1 and CDR2: SQVTM, ANQGSEA. V dropped 4 bases and J dropped 2; count of bases not matched to a gene: 4. The CDR3 contains 14 residues. CDR3 amino acids: CSVGLAGRQETQYF. The CDR3 DNA follows: TGCAGCGTTGGACTAGCGGGTAGACAAGAGACCCAGTACTTC.

The rearrangement uses TRBV5-1 and TRBJ1-2; D is perhaps TRBD1 (5 bases). Germline CDR1 SGHRS, CDR2 YFSETQ. The CDR3 has 14 residues. V was shortened by 3 bases and J by 3 bases, with 12 bases between the two germline ends. The CDR3 DNA reads TGCGCCAGCAGCTCGGGACGGGGGGACTATGGCTACACCTTC. Amino acid sequence: CASSSGRGDYGYTF.

The rearrangement joins TRBV5-4 to TRBJ2-4; TRBD1 aligns across 10 bases. V lost 2 bases and J lost 2; bases outside the gene matches: 4. The V gene's germline CDR1 is SGHNT and CDR2 YYREEE (reference sequence). The CDR3 is 16 amino acids. The CDR3 sequence: CASSLRDRGTKNIQYF. The CDR3 nucleotides read TGTGCCAGCAGCTTACGGGACAGGGGAACCAAAAACATTCAGTACTTC. The whole variable domain, filled in from reference TRBV5-4 and TRBJ2-4, reads ETGVTQSPTHLIKTRGQQVTLRCSSQSGHNTVSWYQQALGQGPQFIFQYYREEENGRGNFPPRFSGLQFPNYSSELNVNALELDDSALYLCASSLRDRGTKNIQYFGAGTRLSVL.

The table lists this clone with many counts. The genes are TRBV23-1 and TRBJ2-5; 8 bases match TRBD2. Being an ORF, TRBV23-1 has a function that is uncertain. The CDR3 covers 16 residues. V lost 2 bases, J lost 5 bases, and 10 bases stayed unmatched. The CDR3 reads CASSQLLSGSWETQYF. The DNA for the CDR3 is TGCGCCAGCAGTCAACTCTTAAGCGGGAGTTGGGAGACCCAGTACTTC.

With respect to this clone: Distinct nucleotide sequences in the sample also encode this CDR3. CDR3 in DNA: TGTGCCTGGAGTGCTGGCAATCAGCCCCAGCATTTT. Its protein product is CAWSAGNQPQHF. The genes are TRBV30 and TRBJ1-5; D gene unclear. CDR3 length equals 12 residues. V shed 1 base and J shed 2 bases, with 3 bases lying between them. Germline CDR1 reads GTSNPN; CDR2 reads SVGIG (reference sequence).

This clone appeared a few times. The chain uses TRBV10-3 and TRBJ2-7; 15 bases map to TRBD2. V gave up 2 bases and J gave up 7 bases; unmatched junction bases: 3. The CDR3 runs to 15 residues. CDR1 is ENHRY and CDR2 is SYGVKD in the germline V gene. CDR3 region: CAISERGLAGGEQYF. The CDR3 nucleotides read TGTGCCATCAGTGAGCGGGGACTAGCGGGAGGAGAGCAGTACTTC.

This clone was found a few times. This rearrangement joins TRBV14 to TRBJ2-2; tentative D call: TRBD1 (5 bases). The CDR3 consists of 15 residues. Trimming pared 1 base from V and 6 bases from J, leaving 12 bases between. The germline CDR1 and CDR2 sequences are SGHDN and FVKESK. The CDR3 protein is CASSQAVTDPGELFF. CDR3 sequence (DNA): TGTGCCAGCAGCCAAGCTGTGACAGATCCCGGGGAGCTGTTTTTT.

In this sample, this clone turned up a few times. The chain links TRBV5-4 to TRBJ1-2; 9 bases fit TRBD1. In germline, CDR1 is SGHNT, CDR2 YYREEE (reference sequence). Trimming at V came to 3 bases and at J to 1 base, leaving 1 base not matched to a gene. The CDR3 has 14 residues. CDR3 sequence reads: CASSWDRDNYGYTF. CDR3 coding DNA: TGTGCCAGCAGCTGGGACAGGGATAACTATGGCTACACCTTC.

This clone turned up a few times. V is TRBV6-6 and J is TRBJ1-5; D uncertain. V lost 4 bases to trimming and J lost 0 bases, with 7 bases between them. The CDR3 is 14 residues long. The V gene's germline CDR1 is MNHNY and CDR2 SVGAGI (reference sequence). For the CDR3, the DNA is TGTGCCAGCAGTTCCCTTTATAGCAATCAGCCCCAGCATTTT. Translated: CASSSLYSNQPQHF.

This chain links TRBV9 with TRBJ2-5; 9 bases agree with TRBD2. Trimming cost V 0 bases and J 2 bases; bases outside gene matches: 5. The germline gives CDR1 SGDLS, CDR2 YYNGEE. CDR3 length: 16 residues. This CDR3 reads CASSVGATSGQETQYF. The CDR3 DNA follows: TGTGCCAGCAGCGTAGGTGCGACTAGCGGTCAAGAGACCCAGTACTTC.

This chain uses TRBV18 with TRBJ1-1; TRBD1 matches 9 bases. From germline, CDR1 is KGHSH and CDR2 LQKENI. The ends lost 4 bases at V and 9 bases at J; junction bases unmatched: 9. The CDR3 loop spans 14 amino acids. The CDR3 here is CASSQGQGSSQAFF. The CDR3 region has the DNA TGTGCCAGCTCACAGGGACAGGGATCGAGTCAAGCTTTCTTT.

The chain is built from TRBV7-9 and TRBJ2-1, with a weak D call TRBD2 (6 bases). The CDR3 length is 11 residues. Trimming took off 3 bases at V and 10 bases at J, with 7 bases between the two ends. Per the germline V gene, CDR1 is SEHNR and CDR2 is FQNEAQ (reference sequence). The CDR3, as DNA: TGTGCCAGCAGCTTTAGCGGAGAGCAGTTCTTC. Protein sequence: CASSFSGEQFF.